This T cell receptor (beta chain) was found in a study of cytotoxic CD8 clonotypes in ibrutinib-treated CLL. Trimming left V 11 bases short and J 4 bases short, with 9 bases between. Germline V gives CDR1 MRHNA, CDR2 SNTAGT. This CDR3 is built from 11 residues. Data came from immunoSEQ multiplex PCR; TCRdb stores just in-frame clones and leaves some out. The data contain 200,000 to 250,000 clones, about three quarters of them seen just once; the ten biggest clones take up 15%. The V and J genes are TRBV6-4 and TRBJ1-5, with D maybe TRBD1 (6 bases). The TCR sequence derives from a human donor with chronic lymphocytic leukemia. The sample was PBMCs, taken after 24 months of ibrutinib treatment. This CDR3 reads CASGVNQPQHF. DNA of the CDR3: TGTGCCTCAGGGGTAAATCAGCCCCAGCATTTT.